This TCR beta chain was captured by sequencing in a study of Graves' ophthalmopathy and Graves' hyperthyroidism. On the study more broadly: Peripheral blood (taken before any treatment) was collected at initial diagnosis. Study-wide results and caveats: Its predictions of ophthalmopathy progression gave the model 60% to 71% sensitivity and 72.22% specificity. Clonotypes were expanded in thyroid at above 0.001 frequency, and most also appeared in blood. Separation of ophthalmopathy from stable hyperthyroidism was achieved by a 13-signature model, at approximately 87% sensitivity and approximately 81% specificity.

This clonotype turned up a few times. Antigen unknown. Amplification of TCR beta CDR3 regions used RNA transcripts. Investigators did first-round RT-PCR with HTBI primers, then second-round multiplex PCR. TCRdb fed the multiplex PCR reads into MiXCR, producing one record per CDR3 protein. The sample has 300,000 to 450,000 distinct CDR3 sequences, about a sixth seen once; the top ten hold 2% to 3%. V was clipped by 6 bases and J by 3 bases, with 14 bases between them. The germline V gene has CDR1 LNHNV and CDR2 YYDKDF (reference sequence). The CDR3 has 14 amino acids. This chain links TRBV15 with TRBJ2-5; D is possibly TRBD1 (6 bases). Sequenced input: peripheral blood. The sequence came from an adult woman with stable Graves' hyperthyroidism. The CDR3 DNA sequence: TGTGCCACCAGTCCGGGACACCTTAAAGAGACCCAGTACTTC. Residues: CATSPGHLKETQYF.